This TCR beta chain was captured by sequencing in a study of blood T cell repertoires in COVID-19. Overall study: Samples of COVID-19 (acute and convalescent) were obtained from the United States, Italy and Spain.

The study counted Cohort 3 donors as recovered given two negative PCRs, clearance, or symptom resolution. TCRdb keeps only in-frame clones here, not all; method: immunoSEQ multiplex PCR. The data show 150,000 to 200,000 clones, with roughly 90% seen just once and approximately 7% held by the top ten. This CDR3 region has 18 residues. V lost 2 bases to trimming and J lost 4 bases; unmatched junction nucleotides: 14. Germline values: CDR1 LNHNV, CDR2 YYDKDF (reference sequence). This TCR was recovered from a woman between 50 and 59 years old who had recovered from COVID-19. The chain recombines TRBV15 with TRBJ2-7; the match to TRBD1 covers 10 bases. The sequencing input was PBMCs or T cells enriched from blood (not recorded which). CDR3 sequence (DNA): TGTGCCACCAGCAGACCGGGGACAGGGGTCGTTCCGATATACGAGCAGTACTTC. Translation gives CATSRPGTGVVPIYEQYF. The whole variable domain, remainder taken from reference TRBV15 and TRBJ2-7, is DAMVIQNPRYQVTQFGKPVTLSCSQTLNHNVMYWYQQKSSQAPKLLFHYYDKDFNNEADTPDNFQSRRPNTSFCFLDIRSPGLGDTAMYLCATSRPGTGVVPIYEQYFGPGTRLTVT.